These 22 T cell receptor beta chains came from one sample sequenced in a study of control samples from healthy donors and cancer patients. The method was immunoSEQ multiplex PCR; TCRdb's version includes in-frame clones alone and lacks a portion of them. This table has fewer than 130,000 clones, around nine tenths appearing once. Material: PBMCs. The receptors shown here come from a woman aged 55-75 years with lung cancer.

The V call is TRBV14, the J call TRBJ1-1; D is undetermined. This CDR3 is built from 12 residues. Germline values: CDR1 SGHDN, CDR2 FVKESK. The V end was cut by 5 bases, the J end by 1 base, with 5 bases between. CDR3 DNA sequence: TGTGCCAGCAGCTGGGGGAACACTGAAGCTTTCTTT. It codes for CASSWGNTEAFF. The variable domain in full, completed from reference TRBV14 and TRBJ1-1, reads EAGVTQFPSHSVIEKGQTVTLRCDPISGHDNLYWYRRVMGKEIKFLLHFVKESKQDESGMPNNRFLAERTGGTYSTLKVQPAELEDSGVYFCASSWGNTEAFFGQGTRLTVV.

The CDR3 DNA follows: TGTGCCACCAGCTCCCCGGTGGGGAATGAGCAGTTCTTC. Its protein is CATSSPVGNEQFF. The chain has TRBV24-1 and TRBJ2-1; D ambiguous. Germline assignment: CDR1 KGHDR and CDR2 SFDVKD. The V end was cut by 7 bases, the J end by 7 bases, with 13 bases between. There are 13 residues in the CDR3.

The chain couples TRBV10-3 to TRBJ2-2; D is ambiguous. Per germline, CDR1 ENHRY and CDR2 SYGVKD. V lost 5 bases and J 0 bases, leaving 1 base between the germline ends. This CDR3 spans 12 amino acids. DNA of the CDR3: TGTGCCATCAGTTCGAACACCGGGGAGCTGTTTTTT. This codes for CAISSNTGELFF.

V and J are TRBV7-9 and TRBJ1-4; 10 positions match TRBD1. J gave up 6 bases and V 4 bases, and 2 bases lay outside the gene matches. The CDR3 covers 14 residues. CDR1 is SEHNR and CDR2 is FQNEAQ in the germline V gene (reference sequence). The CDR3, as DNA: TGTGCCAGCAGCTCCGGGACAGGGGATGAAAAACTGTTTTTT. It codes for CASSSGTGDEKLFF.

This clone has a single count. The chain carries TRBV5-8 and TRBJ1-1; no reliable D call. The ends were cut back, 2 bases at V and 6 bases at J, with 5 bases in the middle. The CDR3 consists of 11 residues. Germline lookup yields CDR1 SGHTS and CDR2 YDEGEE. The CDR3 region has the DNA TGTGCCAGCAGCTTTTTATCTGAAGCTTTCTTT. It is translated as CASSFLSEAFF.

The gene calls are TRBV7-2 and TRBJ2-7; a possible D gene is TRBD2 (5 bases). CDR1 is SGHTA and CDR2 is FQGNSA in the germline V gene. CDR3 size: 15 residues. Trimming cost V 1 base and J 0 bases, with 10 bases left between them. The CDR3 DNA reads TGTGCCAGCAGCTTAGTGCCGGGGTACTCCTACGAGCAGTACTTC. Its translation is CASSLVPGYSYEQYF.

The rearrangement links TRBV19 to TRBJ1-1, with 11 bases matching TRBD1. The germline CDR1 and CDR2 sequences are LNHDA and SQIVND (reference sequence). There are 16 residues in the CDR3. V lost 3 bases to trimming and J lost 5 bases; unmatched junction nucleotides: 8. In DNA form, the CDR3 reads TGTGCCAGTAGTATGAGCGGACAGGGGGCGCAGACTGAAGCTTTCTTT. This encodes CASSMSGQGAQTEAFF.

This chain uses TRBV7-2 with TRBJ2-2; 8 bases match TRBD2. Germline V lookup: CDR1 SGHTA, CDR2 FQGNSA. V shed 4 bases, J shed 7 bases, and the junction held 8 bases outside the gene matches. This CDR3 contains 15 residues. Here the CDR3 reads CASSSSGLAGGELFF. In nucleotides, the CDR3 is TGTGCCAGCAGCTCGTCAGGGCTAGCGGGCGGGGAGCTGTTTTTT.

The CDR3 here is CAISEIQDQPQHF. Written as DNA, the CDR3 is TGTGCCATCAGTGAAATTCAGGATCAGCCCCAGCATTTT. This chain joins TRBV10-3 and TRBJ1-5; no clear D. The CDR3 contains 13 residues. The V gene lost 3 bases and the J gene lost 5 bases, with 8 bases spanning the gap. CDR1 is ENHRY and CDR2 is SYGVKD in the germline V gene.

J is TRBJ1-3 and V is TRBV24-1, with unresolved D. Germline V gene lookup returns CDR1 KGHDR and CDR2 SFDVKD. This CDR3 is 12 amino acids long. V was shortened by 2 bases and J by 4 bases, with 2 bases between the two germline ends. The CDR3 DNA follows: TGTGCCACCAGTGATTACGGAAACACCATATATTTT. Translating gives CATSDYGNTIYF.

The CDR3 nucleotides read TGTGCCAGCAGTTACTCGGGACAGGTCTCAACCGGGGAGCTGTTTTTT. It codes for CASSYSGQVSTGELFF. This chain joins TRBV6-5 and TRBJ2-2; 8 bases are shared with TRBD1. The CDR3 totals 16 residues. The germline V gene has CDR1 MNHEY and CDR2 SVGAGI. Trimming at V came to 0 bases and at J to 5 bases, leaving 5 bases not matched to a gene.

The chain couples TRBV7-9 to TRBJ1-2, with TRBD1 as a possible D gene (5 bases). Germline CDR1 reads SEHNR; CDR2 reads FQNEAQ (reference sequence). V was clipped by 5 bases and J by 3 bases, with 10 bases between them. The CDR3 runs to 13 residues. The CDR3 coding sequence is TGTGCCAGCAGCGCCAGGGTTGACTATGGCTACACCTTC. This encodes CASSARVDYGYTF.

This chain connects TRBV7-3 to TRBJ2-3, with D possibly TRBD2 on 6 matching bases. The V end lost 1 base, the J end lost 1 base, and 12 bases lay between the germline ends. The CDR3 totals 16 residues. Per germline, CDR1 SGHTA and CDR2 FQGTGA. The CDR3 sequence: CASSLSRASGTDTQYF. CDR3 bases: TGTGCCAGCAGCTTAAGTCGGGCTAGCGGCACAGATACGCAGTATTTT.

CDR3 sequence: CASSQDDSGTAYEQYF. The CDR3 DNA follows: TGTGCCAGCAGCCAAGATGACAGCGGGACCGCCTACGAGCAGTACTTC. V and J are TRBV4-2 and TRBJ2-7, with TRBD2 matching 7 bases. The CDR3 loop spans 16 amino acids. After removal of 0 bases from V and 2 bases from J, the junction contained 7 bases not matched to a gene. CDR1 is LGHNA, CDR2 YNFKEQ, per germline.

V is TRBV6-5 and J is TRBJ2-7; 8 bases align to TRBD2. The V gene end was trimmed by 2 bases and the J gene end by 4 bases; junction bases not matched to a gene: 7. This CDR3 is built from 15 residues. The germline gives CDR1 MNHEY, CDR2 SVGAGI. The CDR3 loop reads CASSYRVRGGYEQYF. The DNA for the CDR3 is TGTGCCAGCAGTTACCGGGTACGGGGGGGATACGAGCAGTACTTC.

The rearrangement links TRBV5-4 to TRBJ2-1; 7 bases align to TRBD2. The V segment lost 4 bases and the J segment 0 bases; nucleotides outside the gene matches: 10. The CDR3 contains 17 residues. Germline CDR1 reads SGHNT; CDR2 reads YYREEE (reference sequence). Here the CDR3 DNA reads TGTGCCAGCAGCATGGCTAGCGGAGCCAGCTCCTACAATGAGCAGTTCTTC. Its protein product is CASSMASGASSYNEQFF.

The chain employs TRBV3-1 (or the pseudogene TRBV3-2) and TRBJ2-7; TRBD2 aligns across 7 bases. The junction had 8 bases not matched to a gene; V was cut back by 4 bases and J by 5 bases. This CDR3 has 14 amino acids. The germline V gene encodes CDR1 LGHDT and CDR2 YNNKEL (reference sequence). CDR3 region: CASSPGLDRDEQYF. The CDR3 region has the DNA TGTGCCAGCAGCCCAGGACTAGATCGCGACGAGCAGTACTTC.

The chain links TRBV12-3 or TRBV12-4 to TRBJ1-2; D perhaps matches TRBD1 (5 bases). This CDR3 has 11 amino acids. V was pared by 6 bases and J by 9 bases, with 11 bases between. This CDR3 is CASSARASYTF. The CDR3 nucleotides read TGTGCCAGCAGCGCCAGGGCAAGCTACACCTTC.

The rearrangement joins TRBV12-5 to TRBJ2-5, with a weak D call TRBD2 (5 bases). The germline gives CDR1 LGHNT, CDR2 FRNRAP. Between the trimmed V and J ends, which lost 2 bases and 2 bases, there was a span of 12 bases. The CDR3 totals 15 residues. The CDR3 DNA is TGTGCTAGTGGTTTGCTCCCCGGCGGGCAAGAGACCCAGTACTTC. Translating it yields CASGLLPGGQETQYF. The full variable domain, completed using reference TRBV12-5 and TRBJ2-5, is DARVTQTPRHKVTEMGQEVTMRCQPILGHNTVFWYRQTMMQGLELLAYFRNRAPLDDSGMPKDRFSAEMPDATLATLKIQPSEPRDSAVYFCASGLLPGGQETQYFGPGTRLLVL.

A single count supports this clone. The V and J genes are TRBV28 and TRBJ1-2; 7 bases match TRBD1. Trimming at V came to 8 bases and at J to 8 bases, leaving 8 bases not matched to a gene. Germline loops: CDR1 MDHEN, CDR2 SYDVKM. The CDR3 runs 12 residues. The CDR3 here is CASSTGMGGYTF. The CDR3 nucleotides read TGTGCCAGCTCGACAGGGATGGGGGGCTACACCTTC.

The chain carries TRBV25-1 and TRBJ1-2, with D hard to call. V dropped 0 bases and J dropped 8 bases, with 13 bases sitting between them. CDR3 length equals 14 residues. Looked up from germline, CDR1 is MGHDK and CDR2 is SYGVNS. The CDR3 protein is CASSEYGGFAGYTF. Here the CDR3 DNA reads TGTGCCAGCAGTGAATACGGAGGGTTCGCCGGCTACACCTTC.

The rearrangement joins TRBV19 to TRBJ1-2, with TRBD1 matching 9 bases. Germline V gives CDR1 LNHDA, CDR2 SQIVND (reference sequence). This CDR3 has 14 amino acids. Trimming removed 5 bases from V and 3 bases from J; junction bases left unmatched: 4. The CDR3 loop is CASSDRDRDYGYTF. CDR3 nucleotide sequence: TGTGCCAGTAGTGACCGGGACAGGGACTATGGCTACACCTTC. The full variable domain, with the rest looked up from reference TRBV19 and TRBJ1-2, is DGGITQSPKYLFRKEGQNVTLSCEQNLNHDAMYWYRQDPGQGLRLIYYSQIVNDFQKGDIAEGYSVSREKKESFPLTVTSAQKNPTAFYLCASSDRDRDYGYTFGSGTRLTVV.